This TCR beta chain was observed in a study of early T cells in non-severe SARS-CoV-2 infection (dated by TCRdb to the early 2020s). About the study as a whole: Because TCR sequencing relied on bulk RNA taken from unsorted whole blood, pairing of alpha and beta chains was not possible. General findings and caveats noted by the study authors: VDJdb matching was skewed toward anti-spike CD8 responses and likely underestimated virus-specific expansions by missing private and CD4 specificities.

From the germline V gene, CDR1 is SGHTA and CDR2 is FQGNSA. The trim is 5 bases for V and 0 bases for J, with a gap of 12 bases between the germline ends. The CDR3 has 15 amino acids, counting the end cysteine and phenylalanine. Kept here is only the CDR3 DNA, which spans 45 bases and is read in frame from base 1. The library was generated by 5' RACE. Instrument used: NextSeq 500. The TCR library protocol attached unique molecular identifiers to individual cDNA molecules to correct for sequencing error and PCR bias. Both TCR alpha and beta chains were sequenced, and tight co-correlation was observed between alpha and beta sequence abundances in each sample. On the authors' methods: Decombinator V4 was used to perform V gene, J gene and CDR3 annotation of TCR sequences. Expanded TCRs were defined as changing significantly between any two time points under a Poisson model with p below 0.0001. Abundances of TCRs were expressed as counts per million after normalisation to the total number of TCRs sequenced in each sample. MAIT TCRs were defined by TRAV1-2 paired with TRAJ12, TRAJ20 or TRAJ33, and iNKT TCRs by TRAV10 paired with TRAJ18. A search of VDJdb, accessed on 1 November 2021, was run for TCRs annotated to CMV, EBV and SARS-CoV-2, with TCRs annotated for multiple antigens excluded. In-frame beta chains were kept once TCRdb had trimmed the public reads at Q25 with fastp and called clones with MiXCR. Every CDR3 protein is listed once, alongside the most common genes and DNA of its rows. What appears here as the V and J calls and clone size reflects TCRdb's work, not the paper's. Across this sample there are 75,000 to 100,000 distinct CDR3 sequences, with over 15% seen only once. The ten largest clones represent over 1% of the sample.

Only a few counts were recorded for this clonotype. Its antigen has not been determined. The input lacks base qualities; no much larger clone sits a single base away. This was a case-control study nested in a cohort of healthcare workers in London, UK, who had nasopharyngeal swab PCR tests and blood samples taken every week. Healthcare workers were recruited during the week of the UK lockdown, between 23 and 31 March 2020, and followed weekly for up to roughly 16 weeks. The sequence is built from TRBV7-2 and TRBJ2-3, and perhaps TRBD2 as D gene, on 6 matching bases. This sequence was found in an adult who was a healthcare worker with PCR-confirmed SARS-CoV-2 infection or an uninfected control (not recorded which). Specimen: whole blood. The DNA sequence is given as TGTGCCAGCAGCCAGGAGGGGCACAGCACAGATACGCAGTATTTT. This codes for CASSQEGHSTDTQYF.